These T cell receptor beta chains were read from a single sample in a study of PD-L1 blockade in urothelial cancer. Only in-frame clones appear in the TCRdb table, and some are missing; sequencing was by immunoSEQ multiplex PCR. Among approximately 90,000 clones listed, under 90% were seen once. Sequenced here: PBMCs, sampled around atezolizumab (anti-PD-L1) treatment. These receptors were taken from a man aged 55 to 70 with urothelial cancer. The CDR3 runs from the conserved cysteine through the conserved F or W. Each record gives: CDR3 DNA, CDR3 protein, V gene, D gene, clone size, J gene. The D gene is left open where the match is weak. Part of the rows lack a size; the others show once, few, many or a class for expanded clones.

cdr3_nt: TGCGCCAGCAGCCAGGGCCCCCGAGGTGGACTCTATGGCTACACCTTC
cdr3_aa: CASSQGPRGGLYGYTF
v_call: TRBV4-1
d_call: -
clone_size: -
j_call: TRBJ1-2

cdr3_nt: TGTGCCAGTAGTTCCGCTAGCGGGATTTACGAGCAGTACTTC
cdr3_aa: CASSSASGIYEQYF
v_call: TRBV19
d_call: TRBD2
clone_size: few
j_call: TRBJ2-7

cdr3_nt: TGCAGCGTTGATGGGAGGACAGATACGCAGTATTTT
cdr3_aa: CSVDGRTDTQYF
v_call: TRBV29-1
d_call: -
clone_size: -
j_call: TRBJ2-3

cdr3_nt: TGCGCCAGCAGCTTCGCAGGGGGAATGGGGTATGGCTACACCTTC
cdr3_aa: CASSFAGGMGYGYTF
v_call: TRBV5-1
d_call: TRBD1
clone_size: -
j_call: TRBJ1-2

cdr3_nt: TGTGCCAGCAGCCCCTTAGGGGGTGGAGAGACCCAGTACTTC
cdr3_aa: CASSPLGGGETQYF
v_call: TRBV6-6
d_call: -
clone_size: -
j_call: TRBJ2-5

cdr3_nt: TGTGCCAGCAGTGATTCCAGGGTTTATGGCTACACCTTC
cdr3_aa: CASSDSRVYGYTF
v_call: TRBV6-1
d_call: -
clone_size: -
j_call: TRBJ1-2

cdr3_nt: TGCAGCGTTGAAGAAAACCCGGGACAGGGAGGCGAGCAGTACTTC
cdr3_aa: CSVEENPGQGGEQYF
v_call: TRBV29-1
d_call: TRBD1
clone_size: -
j_call: TRBJ2-7

cdr3_nt: TGTGCCAGCAGCTCTCGAACTAGAATACAAAACCAAGAGACCCAGTACTTC
cdr3_aa: CASSSRTRIQNQETQYF
v_call: TRBV11-3
d_call: -
clone_size: -
j_call: TRBJ2-5

cdr3_nt: TGTGCCAGCGACCCCCGGGACAGGGTGGGAGTATTCTCCTATAATTCACCCCTCCACTTT
cdr3_aa: CASDPRDRVGVFSYNSPLHF
v_call: TRBV7-8
d_call: TRBD1
clone_size: few
j_call: TRBJ1-6

cdr3_nt: TGTGCCAGCAGCTGGGACTTAAATGAGCAGTTCTTC
cdr3_aa: CASSWDLNEQFF
v_call: TRBV7-9
d_call: -
clone_size: -
j_call: TRBJ2-1

cdr3_nt: TGCGCCAGCTCTTCAGGGCGAAGCTCTGGGGCCAACGTCCTGACTTTC
cdr3_aa: CASSSGRSSGANVLTF
v_call: TRBV10-2
d_call: -
clone_size: -
j_call: TRBJ2-6

cdr3_nt: TGTGCCAGCAGCTTGGGGCAGGGCCGTGGCTACACCTTC
cdr3_aa: CASSLGQGRGYTF
v_call: TRBV5-4
d_call: -
clone_size: once
j_call: TRBJ1-2

cdr3_nt: TGTGCCAGCAGCCAACGGGGTGAAAGACATGGCGAGCAGTTCTTC
cdr3_aa: CASSQRGERHGEQFF
v_call: TRBV9
d_call: -
clone_size: -
j_call: TRBJ2-1

cdr3_nt: TGTGCCAGCTCACCGGTAATCGTGGAGCAGCCCCAGCATTTT
cdr3_aa: CASSPVIVEQPQHF
v_call: TRBV18
d_call: -
clone_size: -
j_call: TRBJ1-5

cdr3_nt: TGTGCCAGCAGCTCCTCCGGGACTAGCGGAACAGATACGCAGTATTTT
cdr3_aa: CASSSSGTSGTDTQYF
v_call: TRBV7-9
d_call: TRBD2
clone_size: -
j_call: TRBJ2-3

cdr3_nt: TGTGCCTGGAGCCAAGGCTCGAGACAGTATGGCTACACCTTC
cdr3_aa: CAWSQGSRQYGYTF
v_call: TRBV30
d_call: -
clone_size: -
j_call: TRBJ1-2

cdr3_nt: TGCGCCAGCAGCCCTGGACTATCTCAGCGAAACACCGGGGAGCTGTTTTTT
cdr3_aa: CASSPGLSQRNTGELFF
v_call: TRBV4-1
d_call: -
clone_size: -
j_call: TRBJ2-2

cdr3_nt: TGTGCCAGCAGCCAGCGGGAGGTAGATACGCAGTATTTT
cdr3_aa: CASSQREVDTQYF
v_call: TRBV6-6
d_call: TRBD2
clone_size: -
j_call: TRBJ2-3

cdr3_nt: TGCGCCAGCAGCCCCGGGACTAGCGCGAGGGACAATGAGCAGTTCTTC
cdr3_aa: CASSPGTSARDNEQFF
v_call: TRBV4-1
d_call: TRBD2
clone_size: few
j_call: TRBJ2-1

cdr3_nt: TGTGCCAGCAGTTACTCGGGGCAAGCATTCACAGATACGCAGTATTTT
cdr3_aa: CASSYSGQAFTDTQYF
v_call: TRBV6-5
d_call: -
clone_size: -
j_call: TRBJ2-3

cdr3_nt: TGTGCCAGCAGCTTGTATTACGAGCCGGAGCAGTACTTC
cdr3_aa: CASSLYYEPEQYF
v_call: TRBV5-4
d_call: -
clone_size: -
j_call: TRBJ2-7

cdr3_nt: TGTGCCTGGAGTAGGGACAGGTCGACAGATACGCAGTATTTT
cdr3_aa: CAWSRDRSTDTQYF
v_call: TRBV30
d_call: TRBD1
clone_size: -
j_call: TRBJ2-3

cdr3_nt: TGTGCCTGGAGTGCCAGGGGCGCGAAGGGCTACACCTTC
cdr3_aa: CAWSARGAKGYTF
v_call: TRBV30
d_call: -
clone_size: -
j_call: TRBJ1-2

cdr3_nt: TGTGCCAGCAGTTATCTCGTAGACACCGGGGAGCTGTTTTTT
cdr3_aa: CASSYLVDTGELFF
v_call: TRBV6-6
d_call: -
clone_size: -
j_call: TRBJ2-2

cdr3_nt: TGTGCCAGCAGCGTCCGGGACTCAGGCAATGAGCAGTTCTTC
cdr3_aa: CASSVRDSGNEQFF
v_call: TRBV9
d_call: -
clone_size: -
j_call: TRBJ2-1

cdr3_nt: TGTGCCAGCAGTCCCTTTCCTAGCGGGAGATATGAGCAGTTCTTC
cdr3_aa: CASSPFPSGRYEQFF
v_call: TRBV28
d_call: TRBD2
clone_size: few
j_call: TRBJ2-1

cdr3_nt: TGCGCCAGCAGCTCACAGGGACCTGAGACCCAGTACTTC
cdr3_aa: CASSSQGPETQYF
v_call: TRBV5-1
d_call: -
clone_size: -
j_call: TRBJ2-5

cdr3_nt: TGTGCCAGCAGCGTAGACAACAGGGCCACCGGGGAGCTGTTTTTT
cdr3_aa: CASSVDNRATGELFF
v_call: TRBV9
d_call: -
clone_size: -
j_call: TRBJ2-2

cdr3_nt: TGTGCCAGCAGCTTAGCGGCAGTGAACACTGAAGCTTTCTTT
cdr3_aa: CASSLAAVNTEAFF
v_call: TRBV7-9
d_call: -
clone_size: -
j_call: TRBJ1-1

cdr3_nt: TGTGCCAGCAGTCCGGGTGGATACTCTGGAAACACCATATATTTT
cdr3_aa: CASSPGGYSGNTIYF
v_call: TRBV6-1
d_call: -
clone_size: many
j_call: TRBJ1-3

cdr3_nt: TGCGCCAGCAGCCAAGAGGACAGGGGAAGCTCACCCCTCCACTTT
cdr3_aa: CASSQEDRGSSPLHF
v_call: TRBV4-1
d_call: TRBD1
clone_size: -
j_call: TRBJ1-6

cdr3_nt: TGTGCCAGTAGTCCACTTGGCGGGGAGGAGTATTTT
cdr3_aa: CASSPLGGEEYF
v_call: TRBV19
d_call: -
clone_size: few
j_call: TRBJ2-3

cdr3_nt: TGTGCCAGCAGCGTCTCAACAGACACCATATATTTT
cdr3_aa: CASSVSTDTIYF
v_call: TRBV9
d_call: -
clone_size: -
j_call: TRBJ1-3

cdr3_nt: TGCGCCAGCAGCTCGGCCGGGACAGGGGTTGAAAAACTGTTTTTT
cdr3_aa: CASSSAGTGVEKLFF
v_call: TRBV5-1
d_call: TRBD1
clone_size: -
j_call: TRBJ1-4

cdr3_nt: TGTGCCAGCAGCAAAGTGATTCCCTCCGAAGGAGTCACCAGACCACAAAACACAGATACGCAGTATTTT
cdr3_aa: CASSKVIPSEGVTRPQNTDTQYF
v_call: TRBV21-1
d_call: -
clone_size: -
j_call: TRBJ2-3

cdr3_nt: TGTGCCACCTCCCCGGGGGGGGAGACCCAGTACTTC
cdr3_aa: CATSPGGETQYF
v_call: TRBV28
d_call: TRBD2
clone_size: -
j_call: TRBJ2-5

cdr3_nt: TGTGCCAGCTCACCACAAGTAGCCAAACAGGACGAGCAGTACTTC
cdr3_aa: CASSPQVAKQDEQYF
v_call: TRBV18
d_call: -
clone_size: -
j_call: TRBJ2-7

cdr3_nt: TGCGCCAGCAGCTTATCGGGGATTAGCACAGATACGCAGTATTTT
cdr3_aa: CASSLSGISTDTQYF
v_call: TRBV5-1
d_call: -
clone_size: -
j_call: TRBJ2-3

cdr3_nt: TGTGCCAGCAGGTCTCTCGCGGGAGGGCCTCTCGAGCAGTACTTC
cdr3_aa: CASRSLAGGPLEQYF
v_call: TRBV6-6
d_call: TRBD2
clone_size: -
j_call: TRBJ2-7

cdr3_nt: TGTGCCAGCAGGACTCACAGGGGAACTGAAGCTTTCTTT
cdr3_aa: CASRTHRGTEAFF
v_call: TRBV28
d_call: TRBD1
clone_size: -
j_call: TRBJ1-1

cdr3_nt: TGTGCCTCACCTAGGGGTCTCACCGGAACGCAGTATTTT
cdr3_aa: CASPRGLTGTQYF
v_call: TRBV6-1
d_call: -
clone_size: -
j_call: TRBJ2-3

cdr3_nt: TGTGCCATCAGTGAGTCGCGGGGACGAGAGACCCAGTACTTC
cdr3_aa: CAISESRGRETQYF
v_call: TRBV10-3
d_call: -
clone_size: -
j_call: TRBJ2-5

cdr3_nt: TGCGCCAGCAGTGAGTCCAGGTTCGAGCAGTACTTC
cdr3_aa: CASSESRFEQYF
v_call: TRBV10-1
d_call: -
clone_size: -
j_call: TRBJ2-7

cdr3_nt: TGTGCCAGCGGGACTAGTATATATGAGACCCAGTACTTC
cdr3_aa: CASGTSIYETQYF
v_call: TRBV28
d_call: TRBD2
clone_size: -
j_call: TRBJ2-5

cdr3_nt: TGCGCCAGCAGACTCCTGCCCTACGAGCAGTACTTC
cdr3_aa: CASRLLPYEQYF
v_call: TRBV10-2
d_call: -
clone_size: -
j_call: TRBJ2-7

cdr3_nt: TGTGCCATCAGTGAAGTGGGCCGCAGGGGAAATAAGAACACTGAAGCTTTCTTT
cdr3_aa: CAISEVGRRGNKNTEAFF
v_call: TRBV10-3
d_call: -
clone_size: -
j_call: TRBJ1-1

cdr3_nt: TGTGCCAGCAGCTTGCTCCAGCGGGAGGGCTACGAGCAGTACTTC
cdr3_aa: CASSLLQREGYEQYF
v_call: TRBV11-2
d_call: TRBD2
clone_size: -
j_call: TRBJ2-7

cdr3_nt: TGTGCCAGTAGCGGAGGTGGCGGGGGGCTTGGGACCCAGTACTTC
cdr3_aa: CASSGGGGGLGTQYF
v_call: TRBV19
d_call: TRBD2
clone_size: -
j_call: TRBJ2-5

cdr3_nt: TGTGCCAGCACCCAAAGGGGGAACACTGAAGCTTTCTTT
cdr3_aa: CASTQRGNTEAFF
v_call: TRBV2
d_call: -
clone_size: once
j_call: TRBJ1-1